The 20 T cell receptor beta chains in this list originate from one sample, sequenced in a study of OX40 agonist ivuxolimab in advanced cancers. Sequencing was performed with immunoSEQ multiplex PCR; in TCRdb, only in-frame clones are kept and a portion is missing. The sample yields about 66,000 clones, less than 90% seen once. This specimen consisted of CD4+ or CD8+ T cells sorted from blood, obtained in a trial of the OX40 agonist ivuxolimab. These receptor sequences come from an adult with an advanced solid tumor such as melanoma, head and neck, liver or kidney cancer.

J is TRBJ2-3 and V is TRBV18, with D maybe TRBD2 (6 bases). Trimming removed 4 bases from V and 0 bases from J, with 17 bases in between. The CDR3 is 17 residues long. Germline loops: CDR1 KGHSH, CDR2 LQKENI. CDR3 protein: CASSLGGRSGSTDTQYF. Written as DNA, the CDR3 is TGTGCCAGCTCACTCGGTGGTCGAAGCGGGAGCACAGATACGCAGTATTTT.

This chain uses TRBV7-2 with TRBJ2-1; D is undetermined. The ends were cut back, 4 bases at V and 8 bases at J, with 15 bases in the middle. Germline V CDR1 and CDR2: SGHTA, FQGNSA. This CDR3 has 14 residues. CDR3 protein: CASSSGVSVHEQFF. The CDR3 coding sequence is TGTGCCAGCAGCTCCGGCGTGAGCGTCCATGAGCAGTTCTTC.

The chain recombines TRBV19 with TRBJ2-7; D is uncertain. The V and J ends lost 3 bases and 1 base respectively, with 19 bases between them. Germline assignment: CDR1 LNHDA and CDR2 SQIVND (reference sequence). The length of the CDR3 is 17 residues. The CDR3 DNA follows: TGTGCCAGTAGTATGGCCTCTCGGGTGGTGACGTCCTACGAGCAGTACTTC. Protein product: CASSMASRVVTSYEQYF.

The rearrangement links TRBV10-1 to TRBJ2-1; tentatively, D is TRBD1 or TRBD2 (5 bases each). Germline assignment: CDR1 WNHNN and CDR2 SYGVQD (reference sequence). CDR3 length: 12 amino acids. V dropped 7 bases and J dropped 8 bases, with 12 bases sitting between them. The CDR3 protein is CASKGLGDEQFF. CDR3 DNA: TGCGCCAGCAAGGGTCTGGGGGATGAGCAGTTCTTC.

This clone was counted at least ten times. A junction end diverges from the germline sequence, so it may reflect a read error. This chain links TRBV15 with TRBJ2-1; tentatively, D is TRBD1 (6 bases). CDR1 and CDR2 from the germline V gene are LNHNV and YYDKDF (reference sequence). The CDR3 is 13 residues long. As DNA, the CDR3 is TGTGCCACCAGCAGACATGACAGGATGGGGCATCTCTTC. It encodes CATSRHDRMGHLF.

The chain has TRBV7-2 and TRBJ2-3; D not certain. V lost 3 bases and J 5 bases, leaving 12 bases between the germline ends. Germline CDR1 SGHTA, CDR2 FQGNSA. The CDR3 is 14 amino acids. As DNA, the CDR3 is TGTGCCAGCAGCTTCGACGGGTGGGGAGATACGCAGTATTTT. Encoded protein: CASSFDGWGDTQYF.

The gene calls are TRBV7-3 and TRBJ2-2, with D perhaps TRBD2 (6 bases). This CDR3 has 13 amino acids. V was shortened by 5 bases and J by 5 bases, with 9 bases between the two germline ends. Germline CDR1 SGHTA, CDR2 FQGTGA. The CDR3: CASSPGGTGELFF. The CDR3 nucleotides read TGTGCCAGCAGCCCAGGAGGGACCGGGGAGCTGTTTTTT.

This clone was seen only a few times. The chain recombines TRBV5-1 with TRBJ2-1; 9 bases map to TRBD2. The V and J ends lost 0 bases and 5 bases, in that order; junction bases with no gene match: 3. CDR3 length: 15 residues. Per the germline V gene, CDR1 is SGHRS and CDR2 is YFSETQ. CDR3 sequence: CASSLGASGDNEQFF. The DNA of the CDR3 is TGCGCCAGCAGCTTGGGGGCTAGCGGGGACAATGAGCAGTTCTTC.

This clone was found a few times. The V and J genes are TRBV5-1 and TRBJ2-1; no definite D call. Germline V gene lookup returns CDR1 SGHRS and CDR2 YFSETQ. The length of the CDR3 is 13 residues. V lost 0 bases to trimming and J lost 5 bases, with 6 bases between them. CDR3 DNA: TGCGCCAGCAGCTTGGCGTGGAACAATGAGCAGTTCTTC. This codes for CASSLAWNNEQFF.

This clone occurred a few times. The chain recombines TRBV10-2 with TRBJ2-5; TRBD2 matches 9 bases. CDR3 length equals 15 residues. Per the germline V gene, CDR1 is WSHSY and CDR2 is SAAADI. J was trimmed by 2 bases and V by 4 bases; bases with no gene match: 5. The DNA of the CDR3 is TGCGCCAGCAGTGTGGGGCTAGCGGGGCAAGAGACCCAGTACTTC. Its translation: CASSVGLAGQETQYF.

The CDR3 here is CATLSDRSTDTQYF. The DNA for the CDR3 is TGTGCCACCCTAAGCGACAGAAGCACAGATACGCAGTATTTT. The V gene is TRBV28, the J gene TRBJ2-3; possibly TRBD1 for D (5 bases). The germline V gene encodes CDR1 MDHEN and CDR2 SYDVKM. Trimming took off 10 bases at V and 0 bases at J, with 14 bases between the two ends. The CDR3 runs to 14 residues.

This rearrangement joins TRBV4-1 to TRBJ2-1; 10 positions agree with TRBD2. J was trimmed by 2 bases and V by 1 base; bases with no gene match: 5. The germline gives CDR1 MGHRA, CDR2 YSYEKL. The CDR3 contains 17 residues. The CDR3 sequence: CASSQVVSGGTYNEQFF. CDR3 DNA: TGCGCCAGCAGCCAAGTTGTTAGCGGGGGGACCTACAATGAGCAGTTCTTC.

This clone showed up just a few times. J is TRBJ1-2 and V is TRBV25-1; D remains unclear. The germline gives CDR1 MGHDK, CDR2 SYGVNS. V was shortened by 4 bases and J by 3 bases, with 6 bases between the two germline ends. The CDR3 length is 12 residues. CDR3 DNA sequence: TGTGCCAGCAGTGCTGGGGACTATGGCTACACCTTC. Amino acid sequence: CASSAGDYGYTF.

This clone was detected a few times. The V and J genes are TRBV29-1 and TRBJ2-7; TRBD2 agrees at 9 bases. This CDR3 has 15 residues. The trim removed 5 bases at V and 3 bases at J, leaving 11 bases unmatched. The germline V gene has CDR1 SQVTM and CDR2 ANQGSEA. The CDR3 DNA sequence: TGCAGCGTTCACACGGGGTCTAGCGGGAACTACGAGCAGTACTTC. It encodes CSVHTGSSGNYEQYF.

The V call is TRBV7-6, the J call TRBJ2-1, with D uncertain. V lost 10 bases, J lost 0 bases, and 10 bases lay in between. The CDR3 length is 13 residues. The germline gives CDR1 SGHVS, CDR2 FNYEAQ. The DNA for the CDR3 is TGTGCCACTGGAAGACTCTCCTACAATGAGCAGTTCTTC. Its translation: CATGRLSYNEQFF.

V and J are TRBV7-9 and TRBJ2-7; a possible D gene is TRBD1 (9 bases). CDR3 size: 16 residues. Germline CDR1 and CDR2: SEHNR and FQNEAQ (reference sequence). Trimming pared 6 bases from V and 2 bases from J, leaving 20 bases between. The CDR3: CASRRAGGQGTYEQYF. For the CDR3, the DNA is TGTGCCAGCAGGCGGGCGGGGGGACAGGGCACCTACGAGCAGTACTTC. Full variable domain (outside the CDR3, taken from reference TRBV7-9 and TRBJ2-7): DTGVSQNPRHKITKRGQNVTFRCDPISEHNRLYWYRQTLGQGPEFLTYFQNEAQLEKSRLLSDRFSAERPKGSFSTLEIQRTEQGDSAMYLCASRRAGGQGTYEQYFGPGTRLTVT.

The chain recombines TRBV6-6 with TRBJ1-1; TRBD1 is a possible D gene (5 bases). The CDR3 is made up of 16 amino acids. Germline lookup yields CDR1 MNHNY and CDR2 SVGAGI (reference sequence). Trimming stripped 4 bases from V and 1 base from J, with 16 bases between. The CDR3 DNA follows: TGTGCCAGCAGTTTTCCGTTTGCAGGGTCGAACACTGAAGCTTTCTTT. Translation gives CASSFPFAGSNTEAFF.

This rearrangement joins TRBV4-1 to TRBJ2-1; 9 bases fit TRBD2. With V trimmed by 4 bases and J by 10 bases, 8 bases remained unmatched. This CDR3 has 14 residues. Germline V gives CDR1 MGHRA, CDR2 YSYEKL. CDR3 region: CASSPLRTSDEQFF. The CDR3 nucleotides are TGCGCCAGCAGCCCCTTAAGGACTAGCGACGAGCAGTTCTTC.

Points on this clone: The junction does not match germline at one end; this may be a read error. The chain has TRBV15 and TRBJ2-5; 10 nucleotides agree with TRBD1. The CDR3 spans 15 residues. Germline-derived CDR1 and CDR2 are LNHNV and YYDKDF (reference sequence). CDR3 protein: CATSGDRGLGETQYF. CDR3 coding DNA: TGTGCCACCAGCGGAGACAGGGGGCTCGGGGAGACCCAGTACTTC. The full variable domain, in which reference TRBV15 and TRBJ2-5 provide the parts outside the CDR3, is DAMVIQNPRYQVTQFGKPVTLSCSQTLNHNVMYWYQQKSSQAPKLLFHYYDKDFNNEADTPDNFQSRRPNTSFCFLDIRSPGLGDTAMYLCATSGDRGLGETQYFGPGTRLLVL.

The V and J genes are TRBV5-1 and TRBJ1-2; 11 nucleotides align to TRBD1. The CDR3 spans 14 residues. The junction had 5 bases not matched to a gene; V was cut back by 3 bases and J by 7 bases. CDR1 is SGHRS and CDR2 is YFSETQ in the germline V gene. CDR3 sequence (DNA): TGCGCCAGCAGCTACGCGGGACAGGGGGGTGGCTACACCTTC. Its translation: CASSYAGQGGGYTF.